This T cell receptor (beta chain) was identified in a study of T cells in Graves' hyperthyroidism and ophthalmopathy. On the study more broadly: It was at initial diagnosis, before any treatment, that peripheral blood was collected. General study results and limits: Ophthalmopathy was told apart from stable hyperthyroidism by a 13 V-J model. Most thyroid clonotypes that were expanded above 0.001 also turned up in blood. Ophthalmopathy was identified by the model a median about 6.4 months ahead of onset.

This clonotype was seen many times. Antigen specificity is unknown. RNA transcripts provided the source from which TCR beta CDR3 regions were amplified. The primer set for the first-round RT-PCR of the TCR CDR3 was HTBI. Each CDR3 protein is one row after TCRdb ran MiXCR on the multiplex PCR reads. The table includes roughly 520,000 distinct CDR3 sequences, approximately 24% detected once. This clonotype was sampled from a woman in her 30s with Graves' ophthalmopathy. The specimen sequenced was blood.

CDR3 sequence (DNA): TGTGCCAGCAGTGGCCTCGGGGAGAGGGGTGGCTACACCTTC. Translation: CASSGLGERGGYTF. The V call is TRBV27, the J call TRBJ1-2, with D perhaps TRBD1 (5 bases). The V and J ends lost 5 bases and 7 bases respectively, with 17 bases between them. The CDR3 has 14 amino acids. Germline CDR1 is MNHEY and CDR2 is SMNVEV (reference sequence).